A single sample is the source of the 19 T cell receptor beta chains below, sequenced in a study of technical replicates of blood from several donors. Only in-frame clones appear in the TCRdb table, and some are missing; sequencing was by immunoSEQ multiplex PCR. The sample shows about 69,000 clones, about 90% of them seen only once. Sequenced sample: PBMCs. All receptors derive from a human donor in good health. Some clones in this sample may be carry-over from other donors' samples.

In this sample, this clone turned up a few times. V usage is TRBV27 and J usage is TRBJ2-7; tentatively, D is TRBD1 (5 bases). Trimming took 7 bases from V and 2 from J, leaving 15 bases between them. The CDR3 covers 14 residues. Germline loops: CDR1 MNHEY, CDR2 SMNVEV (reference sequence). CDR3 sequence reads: CASTQGALTYEQYF. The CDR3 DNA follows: TGTGCCAGCACTCAAGGGGCGTTGACCTACGAGCAGTACTTC.

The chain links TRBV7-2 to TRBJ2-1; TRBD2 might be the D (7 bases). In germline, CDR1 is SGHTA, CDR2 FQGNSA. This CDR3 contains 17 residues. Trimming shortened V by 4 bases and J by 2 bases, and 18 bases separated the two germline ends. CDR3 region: CASSSSTGRGTYNEQFF. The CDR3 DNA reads TGTGCCAGCAGCTCATCCACAGGGAGGGGAACCTACAATGAGCAGTTCTTC.

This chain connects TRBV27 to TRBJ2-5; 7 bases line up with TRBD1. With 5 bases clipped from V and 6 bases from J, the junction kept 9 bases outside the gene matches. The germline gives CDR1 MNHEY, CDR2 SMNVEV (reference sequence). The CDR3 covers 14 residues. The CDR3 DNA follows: TGTGCCAGCAGTATAACAGGGGCTAAAAAGACCCAGTACTTC. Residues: CASSITGAKKTQYF.

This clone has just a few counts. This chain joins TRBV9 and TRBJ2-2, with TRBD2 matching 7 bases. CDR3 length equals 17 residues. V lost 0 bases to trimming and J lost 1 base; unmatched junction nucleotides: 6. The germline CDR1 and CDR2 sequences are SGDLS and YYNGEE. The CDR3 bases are TGTGCCAGCAGCGTAGGCTCAAGCGGGGTGAACACCGGGGAGCTGTTTTTT. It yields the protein CASSVGSSGVNTGELFF.

As DNA, the CDR3 is TGCGCCAGCAGCTTGGTAACTAGTGTGGAGACCCAGTACTTC. It is translated as CASSLVTSVETQYF. This sequence joins TRBV5-1 and TRBJ2-5, with D perhaps TRBD2 (5 bases). Germline V gene data show CDR1 as SGHRS and CDR2 as YFSETQ. CDR3 length: 14 amino acids. With 0 bases removed from V and 5 bases from J, the gap between germline ends came to 11 bases.

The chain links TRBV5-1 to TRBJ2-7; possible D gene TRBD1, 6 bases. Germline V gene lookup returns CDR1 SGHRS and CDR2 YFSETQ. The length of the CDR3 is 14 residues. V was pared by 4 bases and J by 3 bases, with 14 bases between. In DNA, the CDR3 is TGCGCCAGCAGCGAGCAGGGGTTTAACTACGAGCAGTACTTC. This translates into CASSEQGFNYEQYF. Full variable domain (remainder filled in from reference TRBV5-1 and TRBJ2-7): KAGVTQTPRYLIKTRGQQVTLSCSPISGHRSVSWYQQTPGQGLQFLFEYFSETQRNKGNFPGRFSGRQFSNSRSEMNVSTLELGDSALYLCASSEQGFNYEQYFGPGTRLTVT.

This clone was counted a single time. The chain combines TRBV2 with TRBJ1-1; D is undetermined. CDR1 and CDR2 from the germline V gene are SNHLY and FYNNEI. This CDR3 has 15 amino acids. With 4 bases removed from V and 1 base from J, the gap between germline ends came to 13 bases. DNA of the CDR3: TGTGCCAGCAGTGGACGGCAGGTCTCGAACACTGAAGCTTTCTTT. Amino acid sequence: CASSGRQVSNTEAFF.

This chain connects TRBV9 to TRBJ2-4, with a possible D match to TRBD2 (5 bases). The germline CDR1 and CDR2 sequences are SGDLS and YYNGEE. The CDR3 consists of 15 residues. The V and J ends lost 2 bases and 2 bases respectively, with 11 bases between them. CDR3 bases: TGTGCCAGCAGCGTGAGCGGTTTTTCCAAAAACATTCAGTACTTC. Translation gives CASSVSGFSKNIQYF. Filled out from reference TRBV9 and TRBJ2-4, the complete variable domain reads DSGVTQTPKHLITATGQRVTLRCSPRSGDLSVYWYQQSLDQGLQFLIQYYNGEERAKGNILERFSAQQFPDLHSELNLSSLELGDSALYFCASSVSGFSKNIQYFGAGTRLSVL.

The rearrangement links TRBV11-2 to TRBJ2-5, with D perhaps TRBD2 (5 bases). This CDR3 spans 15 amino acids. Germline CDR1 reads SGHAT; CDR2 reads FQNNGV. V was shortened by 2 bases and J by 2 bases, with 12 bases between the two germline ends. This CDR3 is CASSLRAAVQETQYF. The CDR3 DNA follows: TGTGCCAGCAGCTTACGAGCGGCGGTACAAGAGACCCAGTACTTC.

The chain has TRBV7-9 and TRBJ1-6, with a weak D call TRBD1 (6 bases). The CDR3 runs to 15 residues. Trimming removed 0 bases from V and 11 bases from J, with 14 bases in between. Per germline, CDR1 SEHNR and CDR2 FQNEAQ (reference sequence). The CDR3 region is CASSLAGPGAAPLHF. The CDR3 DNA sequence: TGTGCCAGCAGCTTAGCGGGCCCAGGGGCCGCACCCCTCCACTTT.

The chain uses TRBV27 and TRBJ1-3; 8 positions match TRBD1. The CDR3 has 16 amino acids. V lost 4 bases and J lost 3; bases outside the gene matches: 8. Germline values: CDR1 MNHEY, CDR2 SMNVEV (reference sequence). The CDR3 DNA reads TGTGCCAGCAGTTCGGGACAGGTTTCAATTGGAAACACCATATATTTT. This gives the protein CASSSGQVSIGNTIYF.

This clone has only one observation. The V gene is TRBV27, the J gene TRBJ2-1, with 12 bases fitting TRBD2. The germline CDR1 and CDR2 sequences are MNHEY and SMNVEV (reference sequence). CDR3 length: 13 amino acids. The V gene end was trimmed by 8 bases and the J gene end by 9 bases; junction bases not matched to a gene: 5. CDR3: CASGGLAGFEQFF. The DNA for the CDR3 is TGTGCCAGCGGCGGACTAGCGGGATTTGAGCAGTTCTTC.

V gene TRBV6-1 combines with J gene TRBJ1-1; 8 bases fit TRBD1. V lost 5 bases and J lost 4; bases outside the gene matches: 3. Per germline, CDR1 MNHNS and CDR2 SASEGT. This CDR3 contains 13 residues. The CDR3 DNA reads TGTGCCAGCAGTCAAACAGGGGGCACTGAAGCTTTCTTT. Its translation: CASSQTGGTEAFF.

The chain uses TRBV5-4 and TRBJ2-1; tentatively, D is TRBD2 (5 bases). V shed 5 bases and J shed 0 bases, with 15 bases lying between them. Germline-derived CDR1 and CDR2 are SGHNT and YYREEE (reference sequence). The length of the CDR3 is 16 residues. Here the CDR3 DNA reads TGTGCCAGCAGTAGCGCGGCGAGTCGCTCCTACAATGAGCAGTTCTTC. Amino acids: CASSSAASRSYNEQFF.

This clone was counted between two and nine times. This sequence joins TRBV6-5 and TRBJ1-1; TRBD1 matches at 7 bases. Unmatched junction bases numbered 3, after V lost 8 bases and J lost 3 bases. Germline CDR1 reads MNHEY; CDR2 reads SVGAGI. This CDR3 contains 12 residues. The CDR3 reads CASGDSHTEAFF. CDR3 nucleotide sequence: TGTGCCAGCGGGGACAGTCACACTGAAGCTTTCTTT.

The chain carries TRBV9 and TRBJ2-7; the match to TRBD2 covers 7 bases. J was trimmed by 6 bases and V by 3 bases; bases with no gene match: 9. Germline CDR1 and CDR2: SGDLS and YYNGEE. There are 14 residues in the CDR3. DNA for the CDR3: TGTGCCAGCAGCGCCCTCGGTACTAGCGCCGAGCAGTACTTC. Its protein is CASSALGTSAEQYF.

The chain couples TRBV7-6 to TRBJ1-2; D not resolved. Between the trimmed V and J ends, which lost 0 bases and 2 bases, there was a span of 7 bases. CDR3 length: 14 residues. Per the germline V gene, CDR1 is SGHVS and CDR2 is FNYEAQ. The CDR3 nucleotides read TGTGCCAGCAGCTTAGCGGAGGCAAACTATGGCTACACCTTC. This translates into CASSLAEANYGYTF. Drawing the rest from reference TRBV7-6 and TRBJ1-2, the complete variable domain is GAGVSQSPRYKVTKRGQDVALRCDPISGHVSLYWYRQALGQGPEFLTYFNYEAQQDKSGLPNDRFSAERPEGSISTLTIQRTEQRDSAMYRCASSLAEANYGYTFGSGTRLTVV.

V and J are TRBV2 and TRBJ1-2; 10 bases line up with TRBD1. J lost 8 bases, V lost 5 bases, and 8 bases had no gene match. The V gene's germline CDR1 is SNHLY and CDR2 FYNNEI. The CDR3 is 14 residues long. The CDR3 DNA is TGTGCCAGCAGTCGTGACAGGGGGCCGGAGGGCTACACCTTC. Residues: CASSRDRGPEGYTF. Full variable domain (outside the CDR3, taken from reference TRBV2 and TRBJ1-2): EPEVTQTPSHQVTQMGQEVILRCVPISNHLYFYWYRQILGQKVEFLVSFYNNEISEKSEIFDDQFSVERPDGSNFTLKIRSTKLEDSAMYFCASSRDRGPEGYTFGSGTRLTVV.

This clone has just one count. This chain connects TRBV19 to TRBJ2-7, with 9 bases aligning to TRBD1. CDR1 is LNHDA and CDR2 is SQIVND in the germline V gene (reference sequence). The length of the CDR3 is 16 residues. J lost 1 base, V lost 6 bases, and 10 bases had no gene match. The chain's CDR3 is CASSLLPGQGSYEQYF. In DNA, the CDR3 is TGTGCCAGTAGCCTTCTCCCGGGACAGGGATCCTACGAGCAGTACTTC.